This T cell receptor (beta chain) was recovered during a study of blood T cell repertoires in COVID-19. The wider study: Samples of COVID-19 (acute and convalescent) were obtained from the United States, Italy and Spain. The analysed material was cDNA or gDNA that came from T cells, B-cell-depleted T cells, or PBMCs.

Between the trimmed V and J ends, which lost 0 bases and 3 bases, there was a span of 11 bases. In germline, CDR1 is LGHNA, CDR2 YSLEER. CDR3 length: 15 residues. As processed by the authors: Quantification of nucleated cells was approximated via reference gene primer amplification. Profiled with immunoSEQ multiplex PCR; TCRdb holds only in-frame clones, not every one. Clonal size and the V and J genes are those of that table, whereas D and trimming came from the DNA. The sample yields approximately 150,000 clones, around 90% seen once. Sequenced input: peripheral blood. The TCR comes from a woman aged 60-75 years with active or convalescent COVID-19. The chain combines TRBV4-3 with TRBJ1-1; D possibly corresponds to TRBD1 (5 bases). The CDR3 bases are TGCGCCAGCAGCCAAGATTGGGAGGGGTACACTGAAGCTTTCTTT. It encodes CASSQDWEGYTEAFF.